This is a list of T cell receptor beta chains from one sample in a study of T cells expressing NK-cell markers. TCRdb reanalyzed the 5' RACE reads, giving one entry per CDR3 protein sequence and no DNA. The specimen's table records about half a million distinct CDR3 sequences. Sequencing was performed on blood T cells: a sorted CD56 or NKG2C T cell subset, CD4+ or CD8+ T cells, or bulk PBMC T cells (not recorded which). These receptors were taken from a woman in her forties or fifties in good health. Each CDR3 is given with its conserved first and last residue.

J	V	CDR3
TRBJ2-7	TRBV4-1	CASSQGRASGTYEQYF
TRBJ2-3	TRBV5-1	CASSLFGAIPDTQYF
TRBJ2-5	TRBV18	CASSPLAGWGQETQYF
TRBJ2-7	TRBV7-9	CASSSDRDEEQYF
TRBJ1-6	TRBV11-3	CASSLERSNSPLHF
TRBJ1-5	TRBV24-1	CATSDLYSNQPQHF
TRBJ2-1	TRBV29-1	CSVAATRGRYNEQFF
TRBJ2-7	TRBV7-9	CASSLVVGTSGRGYEQYF
TRBJ2-5	TRBV20-1	CSARVGWIGQETQYF
TRBJ2-1	TRBV12-3/TRBV12-4	CASSVAGRNEQFF
TRBJ2-3	TRBV5-1	CASSSSGMWDTQYF
TRBJ1-6	TRBV5-1	CASKWSSSYNSPLHF
TRBJ2-1	TRBV4-1	CASSQMGLAGRYNEQFF
TRBJ1-1	TRBV28	CASIGTVNTEAFF
TRBJ2-1	TRBV5-1	CASGQGFRNNEQFF
TRBJ2-1	TRBV5-1	CASNPSGSGDEQFF
TRBJ2-3	TRBV20-1	CSARVPVFPDTQYF
TRBJ2-5	TRBV4-1	CASSQTGRETQYF
TRBJ1-1	TRBV27	CASRRQGPNTEAFF
TRBJ2-2	TRBV3-1	CASSQRRLHTGELFF
TRBJ2-3	TRBV12-3/TRBV12-4	CASRFGSSTDTQYF
TRBJ1-1	TRBV10-2	CASSEGGSGEAFF